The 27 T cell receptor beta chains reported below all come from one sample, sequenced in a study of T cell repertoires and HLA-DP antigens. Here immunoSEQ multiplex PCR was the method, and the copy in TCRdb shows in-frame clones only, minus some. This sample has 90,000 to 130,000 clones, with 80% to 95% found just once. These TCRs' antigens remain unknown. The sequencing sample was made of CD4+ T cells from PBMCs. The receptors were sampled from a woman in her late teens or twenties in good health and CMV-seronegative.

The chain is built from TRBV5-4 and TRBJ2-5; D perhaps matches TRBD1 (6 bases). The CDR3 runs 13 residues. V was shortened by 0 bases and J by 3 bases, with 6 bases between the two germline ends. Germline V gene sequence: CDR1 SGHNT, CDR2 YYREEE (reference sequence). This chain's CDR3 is CASSLDREETQYF. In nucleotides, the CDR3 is TGTGCCAGCAGCTTGGACAGGGAAGAGACCCAGTACTTC.

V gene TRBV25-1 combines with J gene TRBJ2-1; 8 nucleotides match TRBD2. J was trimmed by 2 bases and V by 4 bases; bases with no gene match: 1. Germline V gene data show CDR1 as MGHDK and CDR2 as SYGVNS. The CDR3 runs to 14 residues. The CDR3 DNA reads TGTGCCAGCAGTGGCGGGGGGACCTACAATGAGCAGTTCTTC. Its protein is CASSGGGTYNEQFF.

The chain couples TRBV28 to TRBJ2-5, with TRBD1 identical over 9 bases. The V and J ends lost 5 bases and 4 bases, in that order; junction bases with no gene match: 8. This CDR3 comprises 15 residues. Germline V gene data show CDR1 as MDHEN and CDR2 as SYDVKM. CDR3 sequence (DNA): TGTGCCAGCAGTCCGGGGGACAGGGCGAGAGAGACCCAGTACTTC. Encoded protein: CASSPGDRARETQYF.

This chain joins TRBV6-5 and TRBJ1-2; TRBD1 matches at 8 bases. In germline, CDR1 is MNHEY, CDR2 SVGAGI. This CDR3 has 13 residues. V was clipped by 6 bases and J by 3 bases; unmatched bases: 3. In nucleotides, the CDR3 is TGTGCCAGCAGGACGACAGGGGACTATGGCTACACCTTC. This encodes CASRTTGDYGYTF.

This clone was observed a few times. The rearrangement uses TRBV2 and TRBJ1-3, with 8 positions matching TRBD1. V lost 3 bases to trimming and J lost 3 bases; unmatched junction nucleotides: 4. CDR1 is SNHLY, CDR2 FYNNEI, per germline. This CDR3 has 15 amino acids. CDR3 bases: TGTGCCAGCAGTGACGCAGACAGGGGTGGAAACACCATATATTTT. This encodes CASSDADRGGNTIYF.

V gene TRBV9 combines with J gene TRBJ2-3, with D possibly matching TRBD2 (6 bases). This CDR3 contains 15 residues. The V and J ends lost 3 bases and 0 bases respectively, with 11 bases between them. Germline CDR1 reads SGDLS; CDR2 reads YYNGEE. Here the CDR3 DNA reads TGTGCCAGCAGCGGCCCTGGGGGGAGCACAGATACGCAGTATTTT. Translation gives CASSGPGGSTDTQYF. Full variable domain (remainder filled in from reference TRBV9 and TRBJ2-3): DSGVTQTPKHLITATGQRVTLRCSPRSGDLSVYWYQQSLDQGLQFLIQYYNGEERAKGNILERFSAQQFPDLHSELNLSSLELGDSALYFCASSGPGGSTDTQYFGPGTRLTVL.

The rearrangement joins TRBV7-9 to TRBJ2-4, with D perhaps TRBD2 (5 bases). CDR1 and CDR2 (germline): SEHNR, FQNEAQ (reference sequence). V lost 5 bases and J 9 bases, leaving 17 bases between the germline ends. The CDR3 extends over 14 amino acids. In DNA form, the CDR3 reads TGTGCCAGCAGCCCCCAATTCGGGGTAGGCATTCAGTACTTC. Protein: CASSPQFGVGIQYF.

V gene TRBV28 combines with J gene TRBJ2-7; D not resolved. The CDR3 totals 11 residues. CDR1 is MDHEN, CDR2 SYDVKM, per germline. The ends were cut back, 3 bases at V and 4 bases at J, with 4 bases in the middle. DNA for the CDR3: TGTGCCAGCAGTTTTGGTTACGAGCAGTACTTC. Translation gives CASSFGYEQYF.

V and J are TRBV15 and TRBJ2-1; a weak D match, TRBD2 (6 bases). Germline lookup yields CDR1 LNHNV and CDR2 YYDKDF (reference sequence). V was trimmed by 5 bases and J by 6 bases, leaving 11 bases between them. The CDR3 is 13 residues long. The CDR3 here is CATSRDFGNEQFF. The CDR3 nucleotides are TGTGCCACCAGCCGGGACTTTGGCAATGAGCAGTTCTTC. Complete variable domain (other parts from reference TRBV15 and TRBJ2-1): DAMVIQNPRYQVTQFGKPVTLSCSQTLNHNVMYWYQQKSSQAPKLLFHYYDKDFNNEADTPDNFQSRRPNTSFCFLDIRSPGLGDTAMYLCATSRDFGNEQFFGPGTRLTVL.

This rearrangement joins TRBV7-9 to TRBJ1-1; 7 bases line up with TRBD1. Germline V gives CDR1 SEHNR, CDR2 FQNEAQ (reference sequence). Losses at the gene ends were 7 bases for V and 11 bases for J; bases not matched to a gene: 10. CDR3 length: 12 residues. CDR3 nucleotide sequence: TGTGCCAGCACCCTCTACAGGGGAAGGGCTTTCTTT. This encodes CASTLYRGRAFF.

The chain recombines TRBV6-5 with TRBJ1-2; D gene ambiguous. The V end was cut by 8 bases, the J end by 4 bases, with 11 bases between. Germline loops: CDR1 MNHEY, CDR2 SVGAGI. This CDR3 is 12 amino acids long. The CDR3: CASGTDRYGYTF. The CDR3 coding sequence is TGTGCCAGCGGCACAGACCGCTATGGCTACACCTTC.

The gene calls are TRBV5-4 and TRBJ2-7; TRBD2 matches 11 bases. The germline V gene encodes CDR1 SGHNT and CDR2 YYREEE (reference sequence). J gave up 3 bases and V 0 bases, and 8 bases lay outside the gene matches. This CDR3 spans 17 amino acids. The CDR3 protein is CASSLVPRLAGNYEQYF. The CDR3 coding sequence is TGTGCCAGCAGCTTGGTGCCGCGACTAGCGGGAAACTACGAGCAGTACTTC.

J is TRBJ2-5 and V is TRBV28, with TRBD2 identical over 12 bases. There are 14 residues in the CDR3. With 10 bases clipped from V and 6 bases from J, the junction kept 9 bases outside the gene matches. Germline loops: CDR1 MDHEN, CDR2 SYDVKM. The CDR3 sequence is CAIQLAGGMKTQYF. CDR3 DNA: TGTGCCATCCAACTAGCGGGAGGTATGAAGACCCAGTACTTC.

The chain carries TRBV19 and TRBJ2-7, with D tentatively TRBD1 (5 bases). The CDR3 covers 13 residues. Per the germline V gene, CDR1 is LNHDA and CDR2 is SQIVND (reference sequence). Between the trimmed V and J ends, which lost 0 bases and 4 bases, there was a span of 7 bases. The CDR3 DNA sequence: TGTGCCAGTAGTATAGAGGACAAGTACGAGCAGTACTTC. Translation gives CASSIEDKYEQYF.

CDR3 bases: TGCGCCAGCAGCTTGGTCGGGGGAAACAATGAGCAGTTCTTC. It encodes CASSLVGGNNEQFF. V gene TRBV5-1 combines with J gene TRBJ2-1; maybe TRBD2 (6 bases). V was trimmed by 0 bases and J by 5 bases, leaving 9 bases between them. This CDR3 is built from 14 residues. Germline V gene sequence: CDR1 SGHRS, CDR2 YFSETQ.

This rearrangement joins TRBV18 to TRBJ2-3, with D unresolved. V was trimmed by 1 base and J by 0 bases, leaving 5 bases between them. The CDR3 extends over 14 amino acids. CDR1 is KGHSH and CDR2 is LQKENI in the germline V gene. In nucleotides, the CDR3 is TGTGCCAGCTCACCACTCATTAGCACAGATACGCAGTATTTT. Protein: CASSPLISTDTQYF.

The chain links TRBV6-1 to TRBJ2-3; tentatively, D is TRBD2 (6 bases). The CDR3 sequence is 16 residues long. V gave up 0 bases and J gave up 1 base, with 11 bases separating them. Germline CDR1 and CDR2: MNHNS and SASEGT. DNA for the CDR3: TGTGCCAGCAGTGAAGCGTTTAGCGGAGGCACAGATACGCAGTATTTT. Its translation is CASSEAFSGGTDTQYF.

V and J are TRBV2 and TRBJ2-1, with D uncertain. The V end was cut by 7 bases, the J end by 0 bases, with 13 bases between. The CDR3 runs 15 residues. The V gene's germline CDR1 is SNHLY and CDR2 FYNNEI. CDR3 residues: CASTMDRSSYNEQFF. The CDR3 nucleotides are TGTGCCAGCACCATGGACCGGAGCTCCTACAATGAGCAGTTCTTC.

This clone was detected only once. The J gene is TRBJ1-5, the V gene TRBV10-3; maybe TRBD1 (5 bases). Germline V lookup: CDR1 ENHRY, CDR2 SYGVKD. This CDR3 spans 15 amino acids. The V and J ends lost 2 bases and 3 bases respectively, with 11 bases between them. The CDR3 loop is CAISEVRGNNQPQHF. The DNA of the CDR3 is TGTGCCATCAGTGAGGTAAGGGGAAACAATCAGCCCCAGCATTTT.

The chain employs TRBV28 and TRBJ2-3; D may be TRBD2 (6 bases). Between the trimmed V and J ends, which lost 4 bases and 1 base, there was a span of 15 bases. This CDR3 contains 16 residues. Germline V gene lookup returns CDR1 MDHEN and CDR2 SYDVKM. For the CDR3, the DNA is TGTGCCAGCAGTTCCCCGGGGCGGGAAGGCACAGATACGCAGTATTTT. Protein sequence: CASSSPGREGTDTQYF.

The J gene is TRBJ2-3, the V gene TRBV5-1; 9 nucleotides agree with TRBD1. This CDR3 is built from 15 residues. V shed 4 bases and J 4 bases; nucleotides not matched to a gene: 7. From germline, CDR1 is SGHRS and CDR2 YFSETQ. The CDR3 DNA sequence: TGCGCCAGCAGCGTAGCCGGACAGGGGTCAGATACGCAGTATTTT. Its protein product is CASSVAGQGSDTQYF.

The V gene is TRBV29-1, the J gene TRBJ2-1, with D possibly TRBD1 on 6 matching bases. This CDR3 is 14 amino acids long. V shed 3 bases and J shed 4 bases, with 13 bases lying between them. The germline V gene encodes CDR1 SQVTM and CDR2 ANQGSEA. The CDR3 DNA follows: TGCAGCGTTGACAGGGCACAGGGTTACAATGAGCAGTTCTTC. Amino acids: CSVDRAQGYNEQFF.

CDR3: CAWRGRGGNQPQHF. The DNA of the CDR3 is TGTGCCTGGAGAGGGAGAGGGGGCAATCAGCCCCAGCATTTT. V usage is TRBV30 and J usage is TRBJ1-5; tentatively, D is TRBD1 (5 bases). There are 14 residues in the CDR3. V lost 3 bases and J lost 2, with 11 bases in between. Per germline, CDR1 GTSNPN and CDR2 SVGIG (reference sequence).

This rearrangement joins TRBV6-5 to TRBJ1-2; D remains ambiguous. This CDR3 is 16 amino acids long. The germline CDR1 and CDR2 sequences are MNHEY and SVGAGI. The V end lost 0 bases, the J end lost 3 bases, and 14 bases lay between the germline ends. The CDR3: CASSYSRRDVHYGYTF. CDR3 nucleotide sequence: TGTGCCAGCAGTTACTCGAGAAGGGATGTCCACTATGGCTACACCTTC.

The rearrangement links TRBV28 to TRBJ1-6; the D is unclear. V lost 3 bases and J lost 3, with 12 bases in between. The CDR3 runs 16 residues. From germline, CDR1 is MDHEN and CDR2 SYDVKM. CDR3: CASSLVESFYNSPLHF. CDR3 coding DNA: TGTGCCAGCAGTTTGGTAGAAAGCTTCTATAATTCACCCCTCCACTTT.

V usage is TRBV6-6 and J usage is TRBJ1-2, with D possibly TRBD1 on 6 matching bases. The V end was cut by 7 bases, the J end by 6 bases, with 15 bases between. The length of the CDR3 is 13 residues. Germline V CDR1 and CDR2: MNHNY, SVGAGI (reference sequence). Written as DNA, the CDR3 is TGTGCCAGCACTCCACAGGGCTACCATGGCTACACCTTC. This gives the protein CASTPQGYHGYTF.

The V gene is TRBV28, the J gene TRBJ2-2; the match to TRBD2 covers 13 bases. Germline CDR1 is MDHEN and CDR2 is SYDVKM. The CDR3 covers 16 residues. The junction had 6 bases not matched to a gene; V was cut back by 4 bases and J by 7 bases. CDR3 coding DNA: TGTGCCAGCAGTTCAGGGACTAGCGGGAAAGGCGGGGAGCTGTTTTTT. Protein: CASSSGTSGKGGELFF.